Below, one T cell receptor (beta chain) is given with its context. This specimen belongs to a study of blood T cell repertoires in COVID-19. The overall study: Samples taken during acute and convalescent COVID-19 were collected in the United States, Italy and Spain. T cells, B-cell-depleted T cells, or PBMCs provided the cDNA or gDNA that served as material.

CDR1 is SGHAT and CDR2 is FQNNGV in the germline V gene. This CDR3 is 11 amino acids long. V was clipped by 3 bases and J by 8 bases, with 4 bases between them. In the authors' methods: How many nucleated cells were present was estimated from reference gene primer amplification. Here immunoSEQ multiplex PCR was the method, and the copy in TCRdb shows in-frame clones only, minus some. The D gene and trimming were derived from the DNA, and the V and J assignments and clone size from that table. The table includes about 220,000 clones, more than 65% detected once. The sequenced sample consisted of peripheral blood. This TCR came from a man aged 40-49 years who had recovered from COVID-19. The chain is built from TRBV11-2 and TRBJ1-4; D is unresolved. The CDR3 loop reads CASSLSEKLFF. CDR3 nucleotide sequence: TGTGCCAGCAGCTTGAGCGAAAAACTGTTTTTT.